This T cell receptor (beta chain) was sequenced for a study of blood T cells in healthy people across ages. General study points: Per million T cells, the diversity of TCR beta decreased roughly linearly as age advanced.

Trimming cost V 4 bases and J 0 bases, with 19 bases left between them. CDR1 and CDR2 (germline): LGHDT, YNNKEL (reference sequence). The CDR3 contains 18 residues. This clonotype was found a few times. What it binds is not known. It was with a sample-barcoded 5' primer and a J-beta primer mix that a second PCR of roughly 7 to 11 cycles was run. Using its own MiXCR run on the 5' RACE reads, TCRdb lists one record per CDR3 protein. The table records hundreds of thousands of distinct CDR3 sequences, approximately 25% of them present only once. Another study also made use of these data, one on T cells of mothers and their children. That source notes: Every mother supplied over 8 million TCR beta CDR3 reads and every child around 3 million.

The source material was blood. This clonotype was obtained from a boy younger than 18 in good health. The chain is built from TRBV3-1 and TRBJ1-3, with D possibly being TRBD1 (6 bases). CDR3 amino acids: CASSLIAGALSSGNTIYF. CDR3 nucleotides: TGTGCCAGCAGCCTAATCGCGGGGGCCCTATCCTCTGGAAACACCATATATTTT.